Sequencing of this T cell receptor beta chain was carried out in a study of PD-1 blockade in classical Hodgkin lymphoma. V was shortened by 3 bases and J by 10 bases, with 18 bases between the two germline ends. CDR1 SQVTM and CDR2 ANQGSEA come from the germline V gene. This CDR3 is built from 13 residues. TCRdb's copy holds only in-frame clones and misses some; the assay was immunoSEQ multiplex PCR. The repertoire holds approximately 50,000 clones, with more than 75% as singletons. Relapse was seen in all patients after autologous stem cell transplantation, and brentuximab vedotin exposure was variable. This clone showed up just once.

The chain carries TRBV29-1 and TRBJ1-1, with D uncertain. The starting material was peripheral blood mononuclear cells (PBMCs), obtained before the second cycle of nivolumab. The clonotype comes from a human donor with classical Hodgkin lymphoma. CDR3 nucleotide sequence: TGCAGCGTTGACCTCTGGCGAGCGCAGACAGCTTTCTTT. It encodes CSVDLWRAQTAFF.